Listed below are T cell receptor beta chains from one sample, sequenced in a study of T cell repertoires in cytomegalovirus infection. For these receptors, no antigen is known. TCRdb fed the reads into MiXCR, producing one record per CDR3 protein. Of about 500,000 distinct CDR3 sequences in the sample, roughly a third were seen once. Sequenced material: cultured PBMCs, taken from culture after CMV antigen stimulation. Source of these receptors: a human donor in good health (CMV status not recorded). Some clones in this sample may be carry-over from other donors' samples. The CDR3 runs from the conserved cysteine through the conserved F or W. A D gene is named only where the DNA matches it firmly. Size is omitted from some rows. Given values are once, few, many or a class for expanded clones.

v_call,d_call,clone_size,j_call,cdr3_nt,cdr3_aa
TRBV2,-,few,TRBJ1-5,TGTGCCAGCACCGGGGACGGCGGTTATAGCAATCAGCCCCAGCATTTT,CASTGDGGYSNQPQHF
TRBV7-2,TRBD2,many,TRBJ2-1,TGTGCCAGCAGCTTAATGGGGATTAGCGGGATGGCCGATGAGCAGTTCTTC,CASSLMGISGMADEQFF
TRBV4-3,-,few,TRBJ1-1,TGCGCCAGCAGCCAAGATAGGCAGTACACTGAAGCTTTCTTT,CASSQDRQYTEAFF
TRBV5-1,TRBD1,many,TRBJ1-2,TGCGCCAGCAGCTCGGCCGACAGGGGTAGCTATGGCTACACCTTC,CASSSADRGSYGYTF
TRBV7-9,-,many,TRBJ1-1,TGTGCCAGCAGCTCCGAAACGGGCGAGGCTGAAGCTTTCTTT,CASSSETGEAEAFF
TRBV5-1,-,few,TRBJ1-6,TGCGCCAGCAGCTCAGACAGAAGGAGCTCCTATAATTCACCCCTCCACTTT,CASSSDRRSSYNSPLHF
TRBV4-1,-,-,TRBJ1-5,TGCGCCAGCAGCCAAAAAGACACTAGCAATCAGCCCCAGCATTTT,CASSQKDTSNQPQHF
TRBV12-5,TRBD2,few,TRBJ2-1,TGTGCTAGTGGTTTGGTACTTGGTCCTAGCGGGAGGAACCCTTACAATGAGCAGTTCTTC,CASGLVLGPSGRNPYNEQFF
TRBV30,-,-,TRBJ2-3,TGTGCCTGGACCCAATCCCTAGATACGCAGTATTTT,CAWTQSLDTQYF
TRBV5-1,TRBD1,-,TRBJ2-7,TGCGCCAGCAGCTTGAGGGGACAGGACTACGAGCAGTACTTC,CASSLRGQDYEQYF
TRBV12-5,-,-,TRBJ2-5,TGTGCTAGTGGACTAAGAGGAGAGACCCAGTACTTC,CASGLRGETQYF
TRBV7-7,TRBD1,-,TRBJ2-6,TGTGCTAGCAGCCAAAGGACAGGGACATCTGGGGCCAACGTCCTGACTTTC,CASSQRTGTSGANVLTF
TRBV6-1,-,-,TRBJ2-2,TGTGCCAGCAGTCGAGGGACGGCCGGGGAGCTGTTTTTT,CASSRGTAGELFF